This TCR beta chain was identified during a study of beta chain features in type 1 diabetes. The authors reverse transcribed all of the isolated RNA, so sequencing captured expressed TCRB transcripts. Naive, central memory and regulatory T cell samples averaged roughly 3.5 million immunoSEQ reads each. Profiled with immunoSEQ multiplex PCR; TCRdb holds only in-frame clones, not every one. The table shows 240,000 or so clones, with about a fifth occurring only once. Only a few counts were recorded for this clone. What it recognizes is unknown. The study, taken as a whole, reports: Fewer insertions but more deletions were seen at VDJ junctions in type 1 diabetes patients. A moderate, significant TCRB CDR3 shortening appeared in type 1 diabetes across four CD4+ subsets.

Cell sorting via CD45RO/CCR7/CD25/CD127/CD95/CD27 was performed to obtain CD4+ naive, central memory, regulatory and stem cell-like memory cells. Material for sequencing was naive CD4+ T cells from blood. The receptor was derived from a woman in her thirties or forties with type 1 diabetes.

The CDR3: CASSQGLQDNEQFF. The CDR3 DNA is TGCGCCAGCAGCCAGGGTCTACAGGACAATGAGCAGTTCTTC. This sequence joins TRBV4-3 and TRBJ2-1; weak D call: TRBD1 (5 bases). V was cut by 3 bases and J by 5 bases, with 11 bases left in between. The germline V gene encodes CDR1 LGHNA and CDR2 YSLEER. This CDR3 is 14 amino acids long.